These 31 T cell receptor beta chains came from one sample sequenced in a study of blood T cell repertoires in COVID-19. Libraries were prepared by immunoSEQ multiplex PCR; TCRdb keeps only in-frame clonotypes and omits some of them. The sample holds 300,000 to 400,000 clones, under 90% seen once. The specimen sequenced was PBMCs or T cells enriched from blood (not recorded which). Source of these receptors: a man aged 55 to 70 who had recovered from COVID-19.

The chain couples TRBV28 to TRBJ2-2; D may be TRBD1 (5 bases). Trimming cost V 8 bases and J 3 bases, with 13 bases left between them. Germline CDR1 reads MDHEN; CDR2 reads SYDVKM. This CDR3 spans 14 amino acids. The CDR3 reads CASLDRGYTGELFF. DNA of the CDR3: TGTGCCAGCCTAGATAGGGGATACACCGGGGAGCTGTTTTTT.

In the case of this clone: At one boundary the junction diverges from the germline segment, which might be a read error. Written as DNA, the CDR3 is TGTGCCAGCTCATTCGGCGGGGGACCTAATCAACCCCAGCATTTT. Translated: CASSFGGGPNQPQHF. The chain couples TRBV18 to TRBJ1-5; possible D gene TRBD1, 5 bases. Germline values: CDR1 KGHSH, CDR2 LQKENI. CDR3 length: 15 amino acids.

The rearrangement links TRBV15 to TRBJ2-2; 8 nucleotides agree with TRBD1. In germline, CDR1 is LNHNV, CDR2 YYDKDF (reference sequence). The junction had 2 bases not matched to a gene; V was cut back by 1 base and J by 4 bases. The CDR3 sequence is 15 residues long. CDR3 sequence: CATSRGQGTTGELFF. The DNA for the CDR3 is TGTGCCACCAGCAGAGGACAGGGGACCACCGGGGAGCTGTTTTTT.

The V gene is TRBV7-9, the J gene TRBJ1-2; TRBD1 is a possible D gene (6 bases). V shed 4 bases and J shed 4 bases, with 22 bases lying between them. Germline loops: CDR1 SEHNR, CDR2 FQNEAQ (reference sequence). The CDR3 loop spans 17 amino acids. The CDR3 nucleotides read TGTGCCAGCAGCTCATCCCTACAGGGAGGCGGGAGCTATGGCTACACCTTC. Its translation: CASSSSLQGGGSYGYTF.

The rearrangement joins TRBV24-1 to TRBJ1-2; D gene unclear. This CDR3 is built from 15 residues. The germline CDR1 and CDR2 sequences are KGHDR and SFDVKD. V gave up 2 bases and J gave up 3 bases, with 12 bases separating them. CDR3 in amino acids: CATSDSQPGDYGYTF. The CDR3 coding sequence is TGTGCCACCAGTGATTCCCAACCGGGAGACTATGGCTACACCTTC.

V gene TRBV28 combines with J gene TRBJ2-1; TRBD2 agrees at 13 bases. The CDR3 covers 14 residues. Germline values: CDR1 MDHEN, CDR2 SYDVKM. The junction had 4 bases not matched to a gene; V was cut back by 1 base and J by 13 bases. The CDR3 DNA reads TGTGCCAGCAGTTTATTAGGGACTAGCGGGACTCAGTTCTTC. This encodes CASSLLGTSGTQFF.

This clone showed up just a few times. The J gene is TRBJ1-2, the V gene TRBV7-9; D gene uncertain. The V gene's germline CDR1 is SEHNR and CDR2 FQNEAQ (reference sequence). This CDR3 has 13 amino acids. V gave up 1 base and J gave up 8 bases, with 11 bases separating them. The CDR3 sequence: CASSLEAGWGYTF. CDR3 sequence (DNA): TGTGCCAGCAGCTTAGAGGCAGGCTGGGGCTACACCTTC.

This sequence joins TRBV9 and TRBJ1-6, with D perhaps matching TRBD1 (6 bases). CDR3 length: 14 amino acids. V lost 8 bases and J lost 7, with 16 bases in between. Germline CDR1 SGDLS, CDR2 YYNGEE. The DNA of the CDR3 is TGTGCCAGTCGCGTAGGGGGGGAAAATTCACCCCTCCACTTT. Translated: CASRVGGENSPLHF.

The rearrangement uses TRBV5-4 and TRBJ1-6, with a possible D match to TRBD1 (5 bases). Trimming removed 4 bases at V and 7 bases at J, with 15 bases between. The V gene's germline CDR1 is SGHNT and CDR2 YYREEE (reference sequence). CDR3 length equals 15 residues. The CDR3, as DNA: TGTGCCAGCAGCCAACCCGGGCAGGGCAATTCACCCCTCCACTTT. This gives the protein CASSQPGQGNSPLHF.

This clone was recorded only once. CDR3 protein: CASSLTTGVRSDYNEQFF. DNA for the CDR3: TGTGCCAGCTCACTCACGACAGGGGTGAGGTCAGACTACAATGAGCAGTTCTTC. J is TRBJ2-1 and V is TRBV18, with 8 bases that match TRBD1. The CDR3 runs 18 residues. With 4 bases clipped from V and 3 bases from J, the junction kept 14 bases outside the gene matches. The germline V gene encodes CDR1 KGHSH and CDR2 LQKENI.

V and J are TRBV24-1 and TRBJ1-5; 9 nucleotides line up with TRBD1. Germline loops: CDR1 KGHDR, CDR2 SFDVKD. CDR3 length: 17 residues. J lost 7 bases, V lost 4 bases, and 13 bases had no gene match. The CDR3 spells CATSDSGTGRLRQPQHF. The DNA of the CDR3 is TGTGCCACCAGTGACTCCGGGACAGGGCGTTTAAGGCAGCCCCAGCATTTT.

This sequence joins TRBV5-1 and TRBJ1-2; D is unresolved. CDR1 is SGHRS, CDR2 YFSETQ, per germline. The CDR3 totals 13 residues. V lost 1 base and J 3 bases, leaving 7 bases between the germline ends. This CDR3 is CASSLTEYYGYTF. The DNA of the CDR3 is TGCGCCAGCAGCTTGACTGAATACTATGGCTACACCTTC.

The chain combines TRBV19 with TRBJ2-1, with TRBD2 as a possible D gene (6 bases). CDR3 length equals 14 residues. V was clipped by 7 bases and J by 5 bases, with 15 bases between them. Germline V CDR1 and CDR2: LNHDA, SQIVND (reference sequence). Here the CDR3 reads CASTTPGLDNEQFF. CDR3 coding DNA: TGTGCCAGTACTACACCGGGACTTGACAATGAGCAGTTCTTC.

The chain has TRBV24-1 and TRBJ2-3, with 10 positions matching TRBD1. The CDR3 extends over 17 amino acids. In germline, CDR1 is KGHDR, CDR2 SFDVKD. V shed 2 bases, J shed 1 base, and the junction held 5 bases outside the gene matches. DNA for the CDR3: TGTGCCACCAGTGATTCTGGGACAGGGGCTGGCACAGATACGCAGTATTTT. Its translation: CATSDSGTGAGTDTQYF.

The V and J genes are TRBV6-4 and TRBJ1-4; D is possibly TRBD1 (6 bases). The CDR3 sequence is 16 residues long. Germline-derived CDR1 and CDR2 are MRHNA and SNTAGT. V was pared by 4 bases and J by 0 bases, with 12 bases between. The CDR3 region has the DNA TGTGCCAGCAGTGTCCCGGACAGTGCAACTAATGAAAAACTGTTTTTT. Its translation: CASSVPDSATNEKLFF.

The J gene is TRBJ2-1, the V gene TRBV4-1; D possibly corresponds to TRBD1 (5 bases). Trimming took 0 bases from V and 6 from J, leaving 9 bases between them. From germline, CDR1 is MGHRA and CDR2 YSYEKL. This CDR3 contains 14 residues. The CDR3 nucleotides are TGCGCCAGCAGCCAAGATGGCAGGGTCAATGAGCAGTTCTTC. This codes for CASSQDGRVNEQFF.

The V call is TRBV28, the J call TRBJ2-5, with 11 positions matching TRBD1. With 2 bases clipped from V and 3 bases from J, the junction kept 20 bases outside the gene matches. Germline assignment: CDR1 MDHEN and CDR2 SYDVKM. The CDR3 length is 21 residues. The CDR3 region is CASSLRTGGPFLAGRKETQYF. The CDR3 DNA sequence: TGTGCCAGCAGTTTAAGGACAGGGGGCCCTTTCCTAGCGGGCCGGAAAGAGACCCAGTACTTC.

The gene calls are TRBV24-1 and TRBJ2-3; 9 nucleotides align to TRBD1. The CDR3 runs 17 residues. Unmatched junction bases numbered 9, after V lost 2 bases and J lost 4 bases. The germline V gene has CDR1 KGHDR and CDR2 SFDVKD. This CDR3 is CATSDSLQGAKADTQYF. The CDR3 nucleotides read TGTGCCACCAGTGATTCCCTACAGGGGGCAAAGGCAGATACGCAGTATTTT.

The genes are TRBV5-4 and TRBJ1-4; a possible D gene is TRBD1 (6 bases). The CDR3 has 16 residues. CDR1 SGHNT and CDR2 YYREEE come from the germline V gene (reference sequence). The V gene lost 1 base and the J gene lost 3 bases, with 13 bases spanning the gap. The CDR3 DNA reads TGTGCCAGCAGCTTGCAGGGGCAGTTACCTAATGAAAAACTGTTTTTT. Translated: CASSLQGQLPNEKLFF.

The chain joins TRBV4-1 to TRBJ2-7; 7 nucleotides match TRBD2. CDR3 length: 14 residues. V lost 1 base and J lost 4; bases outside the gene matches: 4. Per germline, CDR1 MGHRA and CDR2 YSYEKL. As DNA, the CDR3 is TGCGCCAGCAGCCAAGTGGGGCGGGGGTACGAGCAGTACTTC. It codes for CASSQVGRGYEQYF.

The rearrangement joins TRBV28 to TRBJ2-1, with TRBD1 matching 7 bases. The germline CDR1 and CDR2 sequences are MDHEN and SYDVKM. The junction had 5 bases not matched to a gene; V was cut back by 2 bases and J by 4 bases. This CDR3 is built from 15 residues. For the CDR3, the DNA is TGTGCCAGCAGTTTAATTGGGACAGTATACAATGAGCAGTTCTTC. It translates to CASSLIGTVYNEQFF.

CDR3 loop: CAWSVLGEAFF. In DNA form, the CDR3 reads TGTGCCTGGAGTGTACTAGGAGAAGCTTTCTTT. V and J are TRBV30 and TRBJ1-1; no reliable D call. CDR3 length equals 11 residues. V dropped 0 bases and J dropped 8 bases, with 7 bases sitting between them. Germline loops: CDR1 GTSNPN, CDR2 SVGIG (reference sequence).

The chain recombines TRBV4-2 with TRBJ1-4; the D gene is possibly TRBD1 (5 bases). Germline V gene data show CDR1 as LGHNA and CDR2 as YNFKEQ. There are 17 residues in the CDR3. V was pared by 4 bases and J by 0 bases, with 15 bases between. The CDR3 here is CASSLRESYATNEKLFF. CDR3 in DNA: TGTGCCAGCAGCCTCAGGGAATCCTATGCAACTAATGAAAAACTGTTTTTT.

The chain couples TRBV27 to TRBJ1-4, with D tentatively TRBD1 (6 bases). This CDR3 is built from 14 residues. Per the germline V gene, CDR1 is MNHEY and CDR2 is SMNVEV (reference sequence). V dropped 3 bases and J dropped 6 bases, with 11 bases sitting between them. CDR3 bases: TGTGCCAGCAGTTTTACAGGGCGGGATGAAAAACTGTTTTTT. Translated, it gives CASSFTGRDEKLFF. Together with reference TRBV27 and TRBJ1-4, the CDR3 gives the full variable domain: EAQVTQNPRYLITVTGKKLTVTCSQNMNHEYMSWYRQDPGLGLRQIYYSMNVEVTDKGDVPEGYKVSRKEKRNFPLILESPSPNQTSLYFCASSFTGRDEKLFFGSGTQLSVL.

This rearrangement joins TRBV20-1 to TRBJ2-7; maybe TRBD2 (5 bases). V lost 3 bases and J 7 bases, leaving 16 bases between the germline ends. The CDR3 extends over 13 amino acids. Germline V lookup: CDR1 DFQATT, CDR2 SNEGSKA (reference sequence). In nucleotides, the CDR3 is TGCAGTGCTAGTTGGAGGACCACTCAGGAGCAGTACTTC. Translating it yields CSASWRTTQEQYF.

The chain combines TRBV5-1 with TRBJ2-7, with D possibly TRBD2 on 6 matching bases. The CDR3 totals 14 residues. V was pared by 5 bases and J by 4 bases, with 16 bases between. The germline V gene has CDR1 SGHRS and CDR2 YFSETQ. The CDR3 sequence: CASSSRDEGYEQYF. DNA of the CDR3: TGCGCCAGCAGTTCGCGGGACGAGGGTTACGAGCAGTACTTC.

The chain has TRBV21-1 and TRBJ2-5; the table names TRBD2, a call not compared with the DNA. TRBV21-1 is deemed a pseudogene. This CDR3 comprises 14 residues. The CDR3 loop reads CASSKRAGEETQYF. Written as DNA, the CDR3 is TGTGCCAGCAGCAAACGGGCCGGGGAGGAGACCCAGTACTTC.

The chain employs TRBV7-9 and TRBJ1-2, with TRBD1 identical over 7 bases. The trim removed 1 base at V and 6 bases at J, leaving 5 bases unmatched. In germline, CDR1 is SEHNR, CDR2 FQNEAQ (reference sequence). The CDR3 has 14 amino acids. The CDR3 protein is CASSLVGQEDGYTF. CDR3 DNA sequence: TGTGCCAGCAGCTTAGTTGGACAGGAGGATGGCTACACCTTC.

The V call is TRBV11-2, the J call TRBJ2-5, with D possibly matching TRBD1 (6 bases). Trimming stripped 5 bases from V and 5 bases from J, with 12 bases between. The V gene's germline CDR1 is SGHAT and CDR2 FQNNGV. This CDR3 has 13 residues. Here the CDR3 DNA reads TGTGCCAGCAGCCCCGACAGGAGGGAGACCCAGTACTTC. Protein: CASSPDRRETQYF.

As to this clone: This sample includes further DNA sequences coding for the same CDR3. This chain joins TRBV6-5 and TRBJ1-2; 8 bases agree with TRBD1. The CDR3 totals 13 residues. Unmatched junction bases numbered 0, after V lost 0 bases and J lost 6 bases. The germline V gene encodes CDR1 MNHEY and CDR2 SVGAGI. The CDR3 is CASSYSTGDGYTF. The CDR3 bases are TGTGCCAGCAGTTACTCGACAGGGGATGGCTACACCTTC.

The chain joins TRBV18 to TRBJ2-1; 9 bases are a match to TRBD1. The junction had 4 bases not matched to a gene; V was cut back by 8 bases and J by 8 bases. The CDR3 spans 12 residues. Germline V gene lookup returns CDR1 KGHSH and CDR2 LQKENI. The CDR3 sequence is CASGQGFHEQFF. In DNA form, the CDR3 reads TGTGCCAGCGGACAGGGGTTCCATGAGCAGTTCTTC.